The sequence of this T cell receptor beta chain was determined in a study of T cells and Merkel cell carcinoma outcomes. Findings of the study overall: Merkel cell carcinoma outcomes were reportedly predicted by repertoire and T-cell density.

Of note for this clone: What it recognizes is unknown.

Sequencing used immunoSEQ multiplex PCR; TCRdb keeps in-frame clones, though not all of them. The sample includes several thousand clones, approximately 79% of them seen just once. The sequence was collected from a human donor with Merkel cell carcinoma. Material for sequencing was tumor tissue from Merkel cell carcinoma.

CDR3: CASSPRTAAYEQYF. Here the CDR3 DNA reads TGTGCCAGCTCACCACGTACGGCGGCCTACGAGCAGTACTTC. The gene calls are TRBV18 and TRBJ2-7; D gene uncertain. The CDR3 covers 14 residues. The ends were cut back, 1 base at V and 2 bases at J, with 9 bases in the middle. The germline V gene has CDR1 KGHSH and CDR2 LQKENI.